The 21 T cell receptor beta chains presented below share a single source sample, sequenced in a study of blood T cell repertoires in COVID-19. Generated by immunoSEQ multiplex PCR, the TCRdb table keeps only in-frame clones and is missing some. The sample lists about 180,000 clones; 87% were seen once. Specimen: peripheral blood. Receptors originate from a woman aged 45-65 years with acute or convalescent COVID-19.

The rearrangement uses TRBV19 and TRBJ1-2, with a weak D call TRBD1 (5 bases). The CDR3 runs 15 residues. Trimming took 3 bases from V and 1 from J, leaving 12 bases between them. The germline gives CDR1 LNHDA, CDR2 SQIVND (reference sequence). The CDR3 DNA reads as TGTGCCAGTAGTATCTCTGGGGCAGATAACTATGGCTACACCTTC. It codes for CASSISGADNYGYTF.

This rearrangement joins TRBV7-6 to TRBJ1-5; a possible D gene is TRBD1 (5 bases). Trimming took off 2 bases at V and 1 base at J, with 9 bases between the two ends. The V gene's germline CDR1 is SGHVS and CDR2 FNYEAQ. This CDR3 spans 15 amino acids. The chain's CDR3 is CASSLIRVSNQPQHF. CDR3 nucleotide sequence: TGTGCCAGCAGCTTAATCAGGGTAAGCAATCAGCCCCAGCATTTT.

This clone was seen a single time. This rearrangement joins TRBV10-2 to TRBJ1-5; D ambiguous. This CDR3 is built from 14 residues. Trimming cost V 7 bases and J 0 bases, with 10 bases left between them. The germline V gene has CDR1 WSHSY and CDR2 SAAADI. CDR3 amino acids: CASNRYSSNQPQHF. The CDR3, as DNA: TGCGCCAGCAATCGTTACAGTAGCAATCAGCCCCAGCATTTT.

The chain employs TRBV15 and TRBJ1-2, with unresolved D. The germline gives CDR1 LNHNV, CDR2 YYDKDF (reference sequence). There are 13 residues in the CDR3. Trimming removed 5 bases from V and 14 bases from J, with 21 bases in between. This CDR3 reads CATSSRGDGSCTF. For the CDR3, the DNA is TGTGCCACCAGCTCCCGGGGTGACGGAAGTTGTACCTTC.

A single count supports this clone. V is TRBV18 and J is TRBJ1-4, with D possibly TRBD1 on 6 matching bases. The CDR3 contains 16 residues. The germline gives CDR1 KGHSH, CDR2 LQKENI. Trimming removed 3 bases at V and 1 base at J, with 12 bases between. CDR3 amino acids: CASSPVLGGTNEKLFF. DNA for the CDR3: TGTGCCAGCTCACCGGTATTAGGGGGAACTAATGAAAAACTGTTTTTT.

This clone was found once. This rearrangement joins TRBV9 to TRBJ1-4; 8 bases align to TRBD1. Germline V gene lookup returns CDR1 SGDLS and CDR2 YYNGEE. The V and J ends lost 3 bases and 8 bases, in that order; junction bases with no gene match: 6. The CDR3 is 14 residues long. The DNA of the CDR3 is TGTGCCAGCAGCGGTGACAGGGGAGACGAAAAACTGTTTTTT. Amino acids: CASSGDRGDEKLFF.

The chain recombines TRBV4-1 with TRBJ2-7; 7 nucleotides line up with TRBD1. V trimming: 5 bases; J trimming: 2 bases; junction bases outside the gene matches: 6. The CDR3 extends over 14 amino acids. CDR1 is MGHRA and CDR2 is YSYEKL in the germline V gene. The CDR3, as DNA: TGCGCCAGCAGCTCCCGGACAGGAGCCTACGAGCAGTACTTC. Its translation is CASSSRTGAYEQYF.

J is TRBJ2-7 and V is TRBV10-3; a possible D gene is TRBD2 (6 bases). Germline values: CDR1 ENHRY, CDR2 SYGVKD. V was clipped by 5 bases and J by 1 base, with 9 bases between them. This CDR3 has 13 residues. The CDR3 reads CAISQLASYEQYF. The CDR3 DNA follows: TGTGCCATCAGTCAACTAGCTTCCTACGAGCAGTACTTC.

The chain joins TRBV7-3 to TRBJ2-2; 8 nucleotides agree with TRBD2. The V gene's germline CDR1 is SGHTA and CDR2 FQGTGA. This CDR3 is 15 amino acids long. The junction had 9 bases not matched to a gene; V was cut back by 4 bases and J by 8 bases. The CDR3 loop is CASSSTGTRIGELFF. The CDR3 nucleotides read TGTGCCAGCAGCTCCACCGGGACTAGGATTGGGGAGCTGTTTTTT.

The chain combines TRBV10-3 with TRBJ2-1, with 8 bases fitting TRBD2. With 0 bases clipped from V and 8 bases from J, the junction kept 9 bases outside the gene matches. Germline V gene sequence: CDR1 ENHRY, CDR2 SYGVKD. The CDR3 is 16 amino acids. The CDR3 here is CAISESRGVAIHEQFF. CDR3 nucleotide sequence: TGTGCCATCAGTGAGTCGCGGGGGGTCGCCATCCATGAGCAGTTCTTC.

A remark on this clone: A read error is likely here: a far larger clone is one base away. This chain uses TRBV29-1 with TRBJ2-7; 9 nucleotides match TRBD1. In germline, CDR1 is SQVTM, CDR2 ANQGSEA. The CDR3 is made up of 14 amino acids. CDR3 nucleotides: TGCTGCGTTGTGGTGGGACAGGGCCCCCACGAGCAGTACTTC. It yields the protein CCVVVGQGPHEQYF.

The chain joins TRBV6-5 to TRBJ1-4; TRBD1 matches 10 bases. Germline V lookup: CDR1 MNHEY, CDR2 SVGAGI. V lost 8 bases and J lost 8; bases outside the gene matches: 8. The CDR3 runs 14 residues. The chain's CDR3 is CASGQTGGEEKLFF. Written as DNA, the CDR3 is TGTGCCAGCGGACAGACAGGGGGCGAGGAAAAACTGTTTTTT.

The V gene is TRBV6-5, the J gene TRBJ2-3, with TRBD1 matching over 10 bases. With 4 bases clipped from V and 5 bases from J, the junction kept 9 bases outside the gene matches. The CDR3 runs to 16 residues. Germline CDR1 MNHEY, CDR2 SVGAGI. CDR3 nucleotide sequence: TGTGCCAGCAGTTCGACAGGGGGCGCCCCAGGAGATACGCAGTATTTT. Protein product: CASSSTGGAPGDTQYF.

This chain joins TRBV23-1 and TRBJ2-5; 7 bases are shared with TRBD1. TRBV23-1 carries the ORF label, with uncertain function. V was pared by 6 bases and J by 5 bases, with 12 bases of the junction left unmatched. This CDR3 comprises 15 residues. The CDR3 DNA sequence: TGCGCCAGCAGCATAACGGGACAGCATATGGAGACCCAGTACTTC. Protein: CASSITGQHMETQYF.

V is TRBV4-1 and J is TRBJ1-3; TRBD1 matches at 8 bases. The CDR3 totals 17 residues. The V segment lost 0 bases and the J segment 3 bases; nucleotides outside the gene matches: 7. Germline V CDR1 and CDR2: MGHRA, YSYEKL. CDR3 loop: CASSQDGQGNFGNTIYF. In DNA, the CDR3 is TGCGCCAGCAGCCAAGATGGACAGGGTAACTTTGGAAACACCATATATTTT.

CDR3 DNA sequence: TGTGCCAGCAGCGCGCGGGGGGGGCACGAGCAGTACTTC. Its translation: CASSARGGHEQYF. This chain uses TRBV7-2 with TRBJ2-7, with TRBD2 matching 9 bases. V trimming: 5 bases; J trimming: 5 bases; junction bases outside the gene matches: 4. In germline, CDR1 is SGHTA, CDR2 FQGNSA. The CDR3 has 13 amino acids.

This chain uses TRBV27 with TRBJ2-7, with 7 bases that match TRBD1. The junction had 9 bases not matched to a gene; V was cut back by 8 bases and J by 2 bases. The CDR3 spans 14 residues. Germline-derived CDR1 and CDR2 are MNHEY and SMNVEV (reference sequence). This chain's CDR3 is CASAYSGQPYEQYF. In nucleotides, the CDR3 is TGTGCCAGCGCTTACTCGGGACAGCCCTACGAGCAGTACTTC.

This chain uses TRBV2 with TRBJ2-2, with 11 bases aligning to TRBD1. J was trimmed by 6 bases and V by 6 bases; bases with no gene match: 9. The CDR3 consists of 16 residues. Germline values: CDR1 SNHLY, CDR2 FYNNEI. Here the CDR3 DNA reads TGTGCCAGCAGGACCGACGGGACAGGGGGATCCGGGGAGCTGTTTTTT. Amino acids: CASRTDGTGGSGELFF.

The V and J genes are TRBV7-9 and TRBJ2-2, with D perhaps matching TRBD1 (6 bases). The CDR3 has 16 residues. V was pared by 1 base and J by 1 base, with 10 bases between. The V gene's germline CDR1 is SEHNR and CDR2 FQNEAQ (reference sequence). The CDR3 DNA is TGTGCCAGCAGCTTAGTAGGCAGGGGGAACACCGGGGAGCTGTTTTTT. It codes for CASSLVGRGNTGELFF.

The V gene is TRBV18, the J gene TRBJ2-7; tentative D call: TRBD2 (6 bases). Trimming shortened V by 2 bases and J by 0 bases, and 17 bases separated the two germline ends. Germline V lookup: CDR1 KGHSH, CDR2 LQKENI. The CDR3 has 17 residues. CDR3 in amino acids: CASSPGLSGGASYEQYF. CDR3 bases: TGTGCCAGCTCACCAGGACTTTCCGGGGGTGCCTCCTACGAGCAGTACTTC.

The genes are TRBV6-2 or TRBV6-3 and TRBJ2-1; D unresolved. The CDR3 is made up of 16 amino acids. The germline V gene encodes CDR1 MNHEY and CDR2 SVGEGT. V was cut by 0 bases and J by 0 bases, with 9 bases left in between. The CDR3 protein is CASSYSTISSYNEQFF. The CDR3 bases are TGTGCCAGCAGTTACTCGACAATCAGCTCCTACAATGAGCAGTTCTTC.